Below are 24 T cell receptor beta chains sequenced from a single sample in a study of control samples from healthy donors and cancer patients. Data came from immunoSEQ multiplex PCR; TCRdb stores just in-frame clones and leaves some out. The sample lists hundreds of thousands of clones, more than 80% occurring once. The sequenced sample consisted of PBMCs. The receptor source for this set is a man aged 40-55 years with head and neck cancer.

The CDR3, as DNA: TGTGCCAGCAGCTTGGGGACAGGACACTACAATGAGCAGTTCTTC. The encoded protein is CASSLGTGHYNEQFF. The chain uses TRBV5-8 and TRBJ2-1; 7 nucleotides agree with TRBD1. The length of the CDR3 is 15 residues. Germline loops: CDR1 SGHTS, CDR2 YDEGEE. J gave up 3 bases and V 0 bases, and 3 bases lay outside the gene matches.

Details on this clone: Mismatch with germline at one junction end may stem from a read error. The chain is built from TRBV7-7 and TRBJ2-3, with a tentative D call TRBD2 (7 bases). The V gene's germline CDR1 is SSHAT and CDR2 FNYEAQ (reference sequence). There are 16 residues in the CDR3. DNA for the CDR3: TGTGCTAGCAGCCCAGGGGCGGGGGAGCGCACAGATACGCAGTATTTT. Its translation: CASSPGAGERTDTQYF.

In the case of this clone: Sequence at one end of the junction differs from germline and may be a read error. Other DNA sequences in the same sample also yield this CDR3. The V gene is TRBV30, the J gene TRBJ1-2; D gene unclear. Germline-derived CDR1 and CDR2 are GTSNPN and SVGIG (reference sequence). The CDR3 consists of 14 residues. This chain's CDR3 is CAWSVPRHTGGYTF. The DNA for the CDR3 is TGTGCCTGGAGTGTACCGCGGCATACGGGAGGCTACACCTTT.

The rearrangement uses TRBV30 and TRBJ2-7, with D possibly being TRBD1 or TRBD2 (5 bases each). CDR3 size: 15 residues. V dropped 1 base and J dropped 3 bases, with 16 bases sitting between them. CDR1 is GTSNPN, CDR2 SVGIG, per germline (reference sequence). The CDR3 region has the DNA TGTGCCTGGAGTGGCCCCCGGGCAGGGAGCTACGAGCAGTACTTC. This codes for CAWSGPRAGSYEQYF.

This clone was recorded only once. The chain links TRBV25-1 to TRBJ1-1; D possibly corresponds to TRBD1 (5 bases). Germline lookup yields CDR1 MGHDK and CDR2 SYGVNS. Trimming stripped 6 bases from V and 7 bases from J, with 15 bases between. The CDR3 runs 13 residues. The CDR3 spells CASSPAVGREAFF. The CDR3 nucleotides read TGTGCCAGCAGCCCCGCCGTGGGGCGTGAAGCTTTCTTT.

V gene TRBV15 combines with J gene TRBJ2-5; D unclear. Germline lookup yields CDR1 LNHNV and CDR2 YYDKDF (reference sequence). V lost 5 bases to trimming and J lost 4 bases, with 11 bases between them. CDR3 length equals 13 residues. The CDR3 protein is CATSWASGETQYF. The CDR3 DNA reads TGTGCCACCAGCTGGGCCTCCGGAGAGACCCAGTACTTC.

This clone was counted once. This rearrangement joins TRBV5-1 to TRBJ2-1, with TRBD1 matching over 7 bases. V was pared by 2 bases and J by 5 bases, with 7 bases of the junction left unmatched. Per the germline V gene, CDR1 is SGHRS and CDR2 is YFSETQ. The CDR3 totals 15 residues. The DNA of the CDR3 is TGCGCCAGCAGCTTCGGACAGGCTCGGGACAATGAGCAGTTCTTC. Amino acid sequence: CASSFGQARDNEQFF.

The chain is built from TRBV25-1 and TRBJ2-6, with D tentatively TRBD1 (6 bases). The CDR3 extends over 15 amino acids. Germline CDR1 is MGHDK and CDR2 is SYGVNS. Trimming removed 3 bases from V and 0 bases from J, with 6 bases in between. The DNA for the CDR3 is TGTGCCAGCAGTGAGGGGGCCTCTGGGGCCAACGTCCTGACTTTC. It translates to CASSEGASGANVLTF. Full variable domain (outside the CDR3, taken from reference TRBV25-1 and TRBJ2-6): EADIYQTPRYLVIGTGKKITLECSQTMGHDKMYWYQQDPGMELHLIHYSYGVNSTEKGDLSSESTVSRIRTEHFPLTLESARPSHTSQYLCASSEGASGANVLTFGAGSRLTVL.

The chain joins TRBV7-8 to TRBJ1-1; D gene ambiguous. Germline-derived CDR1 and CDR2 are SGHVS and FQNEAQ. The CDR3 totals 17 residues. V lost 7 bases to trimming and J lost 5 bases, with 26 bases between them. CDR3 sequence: CASTGEGGSRLGTEAFF. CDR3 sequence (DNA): TGTGCCAGCACCGGAGAGGGAGGATCTAGACTGGGAACTGAAGCTTTCTTT. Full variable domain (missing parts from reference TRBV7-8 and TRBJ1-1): GAGVSQSPRYKVAKRGQDVALRCDPISGHVSLFWYQQALGQGPEFLTYFQNEAQLDKSGLPSDRFFAERPEGSVSTLKIQRTQQEDSAVYLCASTGEGGSRLGTEAFFGQGTRLTVV.

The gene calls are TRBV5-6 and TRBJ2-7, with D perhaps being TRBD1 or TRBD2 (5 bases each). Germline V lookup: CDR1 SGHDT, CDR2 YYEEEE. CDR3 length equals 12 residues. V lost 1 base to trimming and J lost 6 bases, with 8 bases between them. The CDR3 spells CASSLYGTEQYF. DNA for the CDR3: TGTGCCAGCAGCTTGTATGGGACCGAGCAGTACTTC.

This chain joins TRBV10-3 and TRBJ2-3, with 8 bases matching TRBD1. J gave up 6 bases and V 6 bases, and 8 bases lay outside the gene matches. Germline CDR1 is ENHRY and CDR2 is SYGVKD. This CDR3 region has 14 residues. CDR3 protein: CAIRMTGDGDTQYF. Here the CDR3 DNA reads TGTGCCATCAGGATGACAGGGGACGGGGATACGCAGTATTTT.

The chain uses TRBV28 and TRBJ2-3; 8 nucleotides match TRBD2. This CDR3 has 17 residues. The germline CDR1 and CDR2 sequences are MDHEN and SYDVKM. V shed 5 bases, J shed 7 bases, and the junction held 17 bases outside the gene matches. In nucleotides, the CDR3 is TGTGCCAGCAGTAGATTTCCTCGGGGGGGGCCCGTAAATACGCAGTATTTT. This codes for CASSRFPRGGPVNTQYF.

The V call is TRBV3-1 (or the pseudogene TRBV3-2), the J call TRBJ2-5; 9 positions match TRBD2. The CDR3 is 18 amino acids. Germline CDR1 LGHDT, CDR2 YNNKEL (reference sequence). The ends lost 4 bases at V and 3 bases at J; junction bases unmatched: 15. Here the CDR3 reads CASSRQIAGDFRKETQYF. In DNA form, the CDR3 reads TGTGCCAGCAGCCGCCAAATAGCGGGAGATTTTCGGAAAGAGACCCAGTACTTC.

The DNA for the CDR3 is TGTGCCTGGAGTGTTCAGTGGGGGGGTAGCACAGATACGCAGTATTTT. This gives the protein CAWSVQWGGSTDTQYF. The gene calls are TRBV30 and TRBJ2-3, with 7 bases identical to TRBD2. Per germline, CDR1 GTSNPN and CDR2 SVGIG (reference sequence). This CDR3 has 16 amino acids. V lost 0 bases and J lost 0; bases outside the gene matches: 6.

The chain's CDR3 is CASSDFRDRSSYEQYF. The CDR3 nucleotides are TGTGCCAGCAGCGATTTCCGGGACAGGAGCTCCTACGAGCAGTACTTC. V usage is TRBV5-4 and J usage is TRBJ2-7; TRBD1 matches 8 bases. This CDR3 has 16 residues. J was trimmed by 0 bases and V by 4 bases; bases with no gene match: 9. The V gene's germline CDR1 is SGHNT and CDR2 YYREEE (reference sequence).

As DNA, the CDR3 is TGTGCCAGCAGGGCGGACAGGGCAAACTATGGCTACACCTTC. Protein: CASRADRANYGYTF. The chain joins TRBV6-5 to TRBJ1-2; 8 bases match TRBD1. The V gene's germline CDR1 is MNHEY and CDR2 SVGAGI. V lost 6 bases, J lost 2 bases, and 5 bases stayed unmatched. The CDR3 sequence is 14 residues long.

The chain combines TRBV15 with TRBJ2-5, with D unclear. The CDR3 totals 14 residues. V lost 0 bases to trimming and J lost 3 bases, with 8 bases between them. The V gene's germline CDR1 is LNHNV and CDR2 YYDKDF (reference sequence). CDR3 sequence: CATSRETLKETQYF. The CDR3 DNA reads TGTGCCACCAGCAGAGAGACTCTCAAAGAGACCCAGTACTTC.

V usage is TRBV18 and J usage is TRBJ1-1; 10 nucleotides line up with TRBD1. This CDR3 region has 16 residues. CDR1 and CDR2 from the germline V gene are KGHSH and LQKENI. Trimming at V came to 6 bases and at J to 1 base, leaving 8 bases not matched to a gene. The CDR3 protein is CASSLTGGEWNTEAFF. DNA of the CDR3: TGTGCCAGCTCCCTGACAGGGGGCGAATGGAACACTGAAGCTTTCTTT.

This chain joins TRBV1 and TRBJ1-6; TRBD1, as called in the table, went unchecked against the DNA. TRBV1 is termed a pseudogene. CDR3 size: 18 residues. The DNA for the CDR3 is TGCACCAGCAGCCACCTAACCCACAGGGAGCGAGAAGAATCACCCCTCCACTTT. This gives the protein CTSSHLTHREREESPLHF.

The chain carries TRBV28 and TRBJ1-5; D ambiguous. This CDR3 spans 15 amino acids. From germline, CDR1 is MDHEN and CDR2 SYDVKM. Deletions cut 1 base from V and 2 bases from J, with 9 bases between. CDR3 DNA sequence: TGTGCCAGCAGTTTATCCTCGGACCGCAATCAGCCCCAGCATTTT. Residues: CASSLSSDRNQPQHF.

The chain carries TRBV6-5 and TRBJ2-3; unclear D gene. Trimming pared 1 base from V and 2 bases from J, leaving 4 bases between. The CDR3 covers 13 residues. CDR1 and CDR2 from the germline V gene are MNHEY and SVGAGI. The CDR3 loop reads CASSYLNTDTQYF. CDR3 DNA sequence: TGTGCCAGCAGTTACTTGAACACAGATACGCAGTATTTT.

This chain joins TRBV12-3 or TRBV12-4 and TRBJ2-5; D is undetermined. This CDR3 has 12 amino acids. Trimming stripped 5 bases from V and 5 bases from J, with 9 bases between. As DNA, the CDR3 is TGTGCCAGCAGTGGCCTCTTGGAGACCCAGTACTTC. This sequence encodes CASSGLLETQYF.

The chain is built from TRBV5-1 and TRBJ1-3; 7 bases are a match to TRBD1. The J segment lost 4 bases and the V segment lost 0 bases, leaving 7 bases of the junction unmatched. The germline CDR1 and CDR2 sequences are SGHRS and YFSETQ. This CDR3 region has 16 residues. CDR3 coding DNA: TGCGCCAGCAGCTTGGGACAGGGTAATTCCGGAAACACCATATATTTT. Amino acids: CASSLGQGNSGNTIYF.

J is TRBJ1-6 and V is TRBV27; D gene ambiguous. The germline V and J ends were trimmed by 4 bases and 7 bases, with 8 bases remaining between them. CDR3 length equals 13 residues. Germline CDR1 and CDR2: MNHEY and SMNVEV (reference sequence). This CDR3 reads CASSSGGNSPLHF. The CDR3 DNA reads TGTGCCAGCAGTTCGGGCGGCAATTCACCCCTCCACTTT.